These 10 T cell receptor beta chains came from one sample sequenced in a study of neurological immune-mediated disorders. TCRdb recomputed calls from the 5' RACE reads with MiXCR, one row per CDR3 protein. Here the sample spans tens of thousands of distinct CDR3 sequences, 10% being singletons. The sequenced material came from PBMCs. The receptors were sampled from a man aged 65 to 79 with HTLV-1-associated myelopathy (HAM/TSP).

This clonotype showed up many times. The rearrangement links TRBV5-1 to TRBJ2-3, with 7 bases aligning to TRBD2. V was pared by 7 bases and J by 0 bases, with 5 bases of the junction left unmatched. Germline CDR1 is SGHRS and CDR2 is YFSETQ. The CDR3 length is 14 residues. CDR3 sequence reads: CASAGGGSTDTQYF. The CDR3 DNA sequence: TGCGCCAGCGCTGGGGGGGGGAGCACAGATACGCAGTATTTT.

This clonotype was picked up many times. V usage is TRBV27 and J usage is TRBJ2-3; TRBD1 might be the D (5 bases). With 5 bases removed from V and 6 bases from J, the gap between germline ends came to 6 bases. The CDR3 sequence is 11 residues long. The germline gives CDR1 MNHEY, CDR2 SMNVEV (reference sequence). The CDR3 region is CASSHRDTQYF. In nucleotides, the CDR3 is TGTGCCAGCAGTCACAGGGATACGCAGTATTTT.

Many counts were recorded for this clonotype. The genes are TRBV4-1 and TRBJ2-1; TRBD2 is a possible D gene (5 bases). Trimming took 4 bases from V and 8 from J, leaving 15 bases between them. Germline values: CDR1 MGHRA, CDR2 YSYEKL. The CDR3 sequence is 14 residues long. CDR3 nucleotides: TGCGCCAGCAGCCTTTCTACTAGTCTCGATGAGCAGTTCTTC. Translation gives CASSLSTSLDEQFF.

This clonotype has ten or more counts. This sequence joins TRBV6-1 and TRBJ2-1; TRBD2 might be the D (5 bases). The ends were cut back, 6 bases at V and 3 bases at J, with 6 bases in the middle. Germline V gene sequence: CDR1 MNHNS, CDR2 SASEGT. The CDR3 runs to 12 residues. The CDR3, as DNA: TGTGCCAGCAGCCGGGACTACAATGAGCAGTTCTTC. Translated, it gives CASSRDYNEQFF.

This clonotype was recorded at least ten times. CDR3 loop: CSVWLAAPGELFF. As DNA, the CDR3 is TGCAGCGTTTGGTTAGCGGCGCCCGGGGAGCTGTTTTTT. V gene TRBV29-1 combines with J gene TRBJ2-2, with D maybe TRBD2 (6 bases). Trimming removed 5 bases from V and 6 bases from J, with 13 bases in between. This CDR3 has 13 residues. Germline V gene sequence: CDR1 SQVTM, CDR2 ANQGSEA.

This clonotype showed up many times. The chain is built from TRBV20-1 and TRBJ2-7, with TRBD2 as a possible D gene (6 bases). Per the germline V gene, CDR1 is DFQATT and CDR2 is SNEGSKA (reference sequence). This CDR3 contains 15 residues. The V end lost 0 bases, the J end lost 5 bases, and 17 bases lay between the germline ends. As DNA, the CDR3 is TGCAGTGCTAGAGACAACCGAAAGCGGACTAACGAGCAGTACTTC. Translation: CSARDNRKRTNEQYF.

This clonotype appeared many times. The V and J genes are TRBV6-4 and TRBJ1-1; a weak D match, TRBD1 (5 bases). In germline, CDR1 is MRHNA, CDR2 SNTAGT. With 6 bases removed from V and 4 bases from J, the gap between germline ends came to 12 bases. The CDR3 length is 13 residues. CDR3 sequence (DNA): TGTGCCAGCAGCAGGGAGGGAAGCACTGAAGCTTTCTTT. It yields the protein CASSREGSTEAFF.

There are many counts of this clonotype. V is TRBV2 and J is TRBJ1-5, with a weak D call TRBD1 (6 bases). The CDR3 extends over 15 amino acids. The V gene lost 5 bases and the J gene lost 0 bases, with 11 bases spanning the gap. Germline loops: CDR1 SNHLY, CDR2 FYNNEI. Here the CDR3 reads CASSRDKFSNQPQHF. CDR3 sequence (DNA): TGTGCCAGCAGTAGGGACAAATTTAGCAATCAGCCCCAGCATTTT.

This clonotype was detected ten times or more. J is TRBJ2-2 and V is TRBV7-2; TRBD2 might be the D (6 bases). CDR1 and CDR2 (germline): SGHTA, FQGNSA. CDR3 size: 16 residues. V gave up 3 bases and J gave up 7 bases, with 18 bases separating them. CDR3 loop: CASSLDIAARVGELFF. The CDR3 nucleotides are TGTGCCAGCAGCTTGGACATAGCGGCCCGTGTCGGGGAGCTGTTTTTT.

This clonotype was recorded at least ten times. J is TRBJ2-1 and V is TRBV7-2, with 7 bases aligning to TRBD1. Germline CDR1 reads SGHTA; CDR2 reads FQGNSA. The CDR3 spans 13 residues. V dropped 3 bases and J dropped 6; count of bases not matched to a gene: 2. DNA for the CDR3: TGTGCCAGCAGCTTTACAGGGGTCAATGAGCAGTTCTTC. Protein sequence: CASSFTGVNEQFF.